This paragraph reports one TCR beta chain. TCRdb's copy holds only in-frame clones and misses some; the assay was immunoSEQ multiplex PCR. Among some 200,000 clones listed, around 83% were seen once. This sample stems from a study of blood T cell repertoires in COVID-19. The J segment lost 4 bases and the V segment lost 7 bases, leaving 10 bases of the junction unmatched. The CDR3 is 14 residues long. Germline lookup yields CDR1 LNHDA and CDR2 SQIVND (reference sequence). What was sequenced was peripheral blood. The origin of this receptor is a woman aged 40 to 50 who had recovered from COVID-19. This chain connects TRBV19 to TRBJ2-7; 7 positions match TRBD1. In DNA, the CDR3 is TGTGCCAGTAACTCGCAGGACAGGTCGTACGAGCAGTACTTC. Translated: CASNSQDRSYEQYF.